These 3 T cell receptor beta chains originate from one sample sequenced in a study of cytomegalovirus exposure and HLA in healthy donors. This PCR relied on a set of 60 Vbeta primers and 13 Jbeta primers. Data came from immunoSEQ multiplex PCR; TCRdb stores just in-frame clones and leaves some out. Here the sample spans about 110,000 clones, around 79% being singletons. Input material: PBMCs. The receptors were gathered from a man in his sixties in good health and CMV-seronegative.

This clone showed up just a few times. The CDR3 sequence is CASSTRQPEYQNTEAFF. The DNA of the CDR3 is TGTGCCAGCAGCACCAGACAGCCCGAGTACCAGAACACTGAAGCTTTCTTT. J is TRBJ1-1 and V is TRBV7-9; D possibly corresponds to TRBD1 (5 bases). Deletions cut 5 bases from V and 1 base from J, with 20 bases between. The CDR3 covers 17 residues. CDR1 is SEHNR and CDR2 is FQNEAQ in the germline V gene (reference sequence).

This sequence joins TRBV2 and TRBJ2-7; no clear D gene. This CDR3 is built from 11 residues. Deletions cut 2 bases from V and 6 bases from J, with 5 bases between. CDR1 and CDR2 from the germline V gene are SNHLY and FYNNEI. DNA for the CDR3: TGTGCCAGCAGTGAAAGGAGCGAGCAGTACTTC. It encodes CASSERSEQYF.

V usage is TRBV6-1 and J usage is TRBJ1-3; TRBD1 aligns across 7 bases. With 6 bases clipped from V and 8 bases from J, the junction kept 4 bases outside the gene matches. This CDR3 comprises 12 residues. The V gene's germline CDR1 is MNHNS and CDR2 SASEGT. The CDR3 spells CASRTGADTIYF. CDR3 in DNA: TGTGCCAGCAGAACAGGGGCGGACACCATATATTTT.